Listed below are T cell receptor beta chains from one sample, sequenced in a study of Ad26.COV2.S vaccination and SARS-CoV-2 variants. Profiled with immunoSEQ multiplex PCR; TCRdb holds only in-frame clones, not every one. The sample has about 350,000 clones, less than 90% seen once. Specimen: peripheral blood, collected in a trial of Ad26.COV2.S vaccine versus placebo. These receptors all come from a person aged 18 to 65 who received the Ad26.COV2.S COVID-19 vaccine or a placebo. The CDR3 runs from the conserved cysteine through the conserved F or W. The order of the fields is J gene, clone size, D gene, V gene, CDR3 protein, CDR3 DNA. D genes are given only for firm matches. Rows may omit the clone size; those that give it use once, few, many or a size class.

TRBJ1-1	NA	NA	TRBV4-3	CASSQDSAGLYEAFF	TGCGCCAGCAGCCAAGATAGTGCAGGGTTGTATGAAGCTTTCTTT
TRBJ2-1	NA	TRBD2	TRBV4-1	CASSQSGTSGTGEQFF	TGCGCCAGCAGCCAGTCCGGGACTAGCGGGACGGGTGAGCAGTTCTTC
TRBJ1-4	few	NA	TRBV2	CASTMVLIGEKLFF	TGTGCCAGCACAATGGTCCTTATAGGGGAAAAACTGTTTTTT
TRBJ2-2	few	NA	TRBV2	CASMERWERGTGELFF	TGTGCCAGCATGGAGCGGTGGGAGCGTGGCACCGGGGAGCTGTTTTTT
TRBJ1-5	once	NA	TRBV10-3	CAISESQPTPPQPQHF	TGTGCCATCAGTGAGTCCCAGCCAACACCCCCCCAGCCCCAGCATTTT
TRBJ2-1	NA	NA	TRBV6-2/TRBV6-3	CASSKRPPGRSSYNEQFF	TGTGCCAGCAGTAAACGCCCCCCGGGACGGAGCTCCTACAATGAGCAGTTCTTC
TRBJ1-1	NA	TRBD1	TRBV12-3/TRBV12-4	CASRTGTNTEAFF	TGTGCCAGCAGGACAGGGACTAACACTGAAGCTTTCTTT
TRBJ2-7	NA	TRBD2	TRBV7-9	CASSLVALAATYEQYF	TGTGCCAGCAGCTTAGTAGCTCTAGCGGCCACCTACGAGCAGTACTTC
TRBJ2-3	NA	NA	TRBV6-2/TRBV6-3	CASSPGYGADTQYF	TGTGCCAGCAGTCCGGGATATGGGGCAGATACGCAGTATTTT
TRBJ1-2	NA	TRBD1	TRBV28	CASSTPGQGAGGYTF	TGTGCCAGCAGTACCCCGGGACAGGGGGCAGGTGGCTACACCTTC
TRBJ1-1	NA	NA	TRBV12-3/TRBV12-4	CASTFRGIAEAFF	TGTGCCAGCACCTTCAGAGGGATCGCTGAAGCTTTCTTT
TRBJ1-1	NA	NA	TRBV28	CASRGPDTEAFF	TGTGCCAGCAGGGGGCCGGACACTGAAGCTTTCTTT
TRBJ2-2	NA	TRBD1	TRBV4-1	CASSRGQGSNTGELFF	TGCGCCAGCAGCCGGGGACAGGGGTCGAACACCGGGGAGCTGTTTTTT
TRBJ2-7	NA	TRBD2	TRBV24-1	CATSDSQRDPLSEQYF	TGTGCCACCAGTGACTCCCAGCGGGACCCTCTCTCCGAGCAGTACTTC
TRBJ1-1	NA	NA	TRBV6-2/TRBV6-3	CASSFENLNTEAFF	TGTGCCAGCAGTTTCGAGAATCTGAACACTGAAGCTTTCTTT
TRBJ1-5	NA	NA	TRBV4-3	CASSQETGNQPQHF	TGCGCCAGCAGCCAAGAAACCGGTAATCAGCCCCAGCATTTT
TRBJ2-3	NA	TRBD1	TRBV3-1/TRBV3-2	CASSQRGPETDTQYF	TGTGCCAGCAGCCAGAGGGGGCCGGAGACAGATACGCAGTATTTT
TRBJ2-3	NA	NA	TRBV4-1	CASSQVVYLSTDTQYF	TGCGCCAGCAGCCAAGTGGTCTACTTGAGCACAGATACGCAGTATTTT
TRBJ1-2	NA	NA	TRBV30	CAWSSFHKGEGYTF	TGTGCCTGGTCCTCGTTCCACAAGGGCGAGGGCTACACCTTC
TRBJ1-1	NA	NA	TRBV4-3	CASSQDGSSNTEAFF	TGCGCCAGCAGCCAAGACGGTTCGTCGAACACTGAAGCTTTCTTT
TRBJ1-1	once	NA	TRBV29-1	CSVERAGPEAFF	TGCAGCGTTGAACGGGCAGGGCCTGAAGCTTTCTTT
TRBJ2-7	NA	TRBD1	TRBV27	CASSRDRDTYEQYF	TGTGCCAGCAGTAGGGACAGGGACACCTACGAGCAGTACTTC
TRBJ2-7	NA	NA	TRBV9	CASSVASNLPPYEQYF	TGTGCCAGCAGCGTAGCGTCCAACCTCCCCCCTTACGAGCAGTACTTC
TRBJ1-1	NA	TRBD1	TRBV28	CAGSFRTGIRDTEAFF	TGTGCCGGCAGTTTTAGGACAGGCATACGCGACACTGAAGCTTTCTTT
TRBJ1-4	NA	NA	TRBV9	CASSVEGNANEKLFF	TGTGCCAGCAGCGTAGAAGGGAATGCTAATGAAAAACTGTTTTTT
TRBJ2-1	NA	TRBD2	TRBV4-3	CASSQDYYGASGINEQFF	TGCGCCAGCAGCCAAGATTATTACGGGGCTAGCGGGATCAATGAGCAGTTCTTC
TRBJ2-2	NA	TRBD1	TRBV28	CASSLGTRDRGKVAGELFF	TGTGCCAGCAGTTTAGGGACCCGGGACAGGGGGAAGGTAGCCGGGGAGCTGTTTTTT
TRBJ1-1	few	NA	TRBV7-9	CASSLAVTEAFF	TGTGCCAGCAGCTTAGCGGTGACAGAAGCTTTCTTT
TRBJ1-5	NA	TRBD1	TRBV4-1	CASSQEGQGYQPQHF	TGCGCCAGCAGCCAAGAAGGACAGGGATATCAGCCCCAGCATTTT
TRBJ2-1	NA	TRBD2	TRBV29-1	CSVGVSSGSLQQFF	TGCAGCGTCGGGGTATCTAGCGGGAGCCTCCAGCAGTTCTTC
TRBJ2-7	once	NA	TRBV7-3	CASSLGGTGEQYF	TGTGCCAGCAGCTTAGGAGGGACGGGGGAGCAGTACTTC
TRBJ1-4	NA	NA	TRBV28	CASSSYGLTNEKLFF	TGTGCCAGCAGCTCCTATGGGCTAACTAATGAAAAACTGTTTTTT
TRBJ2-5	NA	TRBD2	TRBV5-6	CASSLGRVRRETQYF	TGTGCCAGCAGCCTGGGGAGGGTCAGAAGAGAGACCCAGTACTTC
TRBJ2-5	NA	TRBD1	TRBV5-1	CASSLVWGQAGETQYF	TGCGCCAGCAGCTTGGTTTGGGGACAGGCTGGGGAGACCCAGTACTTC
TRBJ2-5	NA	NA	TRBV12-3/TRBV12-4	CASKSGSTQYF	TGTGCCAGCAAATCGGGTTCGACCCAGTACTTC
TRBJ1-2	NA	NA	TRBV28	CASSLWGAPYGYTF	TGTGCCAGCAGTTTATGGGGGGCGCCCTATGGCTACACCTTC
TRBJ2-5	NA	NA	TRBV6-5	CASGPETQYF	TGTGCCAGCGGGCCAGAGACCCAGTACTTC
TRBJ2-2	NA	NA	TRBV4-3	CASSQDHTFTGELFF	TGCGCCAGCAGCCAAGATCATACGTTCACCGGGGAGCTGTTTTTT
TRBJ2-1	NA	NA	TRBV6-2/TRBV6-3	CASSSTGTPGKQFF	TGTGCCAGCAGTTCCACCGGGACCCCGGGGAAGCAGTTCTTC
TRBJ2-5	few	TRBD2	TRBV6-2/TRBV6-3	CASSSASGQETQYF	TGTGCCAGCAGTTCGGCTAGCGGGCAAGAGACCCAGTACTTC
TRBJ1-3	NA	NA	TRBV30	CAWSVSTGDTSGNTIYF	TGTGCCTGGAGTGTATCGACAGGCGATACCTCTGGAAACACCATATATTTT
TRBJ1-1	few	NA	TRBV6-5	CASSYGRRNTEAFF	TGTGCCAGCAGTTACGGACGACGGAACACTGAAGCTTTCTTT
TRBJ2-3	NA	NA	TRBV6-4	CASSDMGTSDTQYF	TGTGCCAGCAGTGATATGGGAACATCAGATACGCAGTATTTT
TRBJ1-2	once	TRBD1	TRBV4-1	CASSRAGTETFYGYTF	TGCGCCAGCAGCCGAGCTGGGACAGAGACTTTCTATGGCTACACCTTC
TRBJ1-4	NA	NA	TRBV10-3	CAVRGPGVRGQGEKLFF	TGTGCCGTCCGGGGTCCTGGAGTGAGGGGTCAAGGAGAAAAACTGTTTTTT
TRBJ2-1	NA	NA	TRBV9	CASSVEGSGNNEQFF	TGTGCCAGCAGCGTAGAGGGTAGCGGTAACAATGAGCAGTTCTTC
TRBJ1-6	NA	NA	TRBV19	CASSIGPASPLHF	TGTGCCAGTAGTATAGGTCCCGCCTCACCCCTCCACTTT
TRBJ1-3	NA	NA	TRBV7-2	CASSLGGATGNTIYF	TGTGCCAGCAGCTTAGGAGGGGCCACTGGAAACACCATATATTTT
TRBJ1-2	NA	NA	TRBV5-1	CASSLDGQTFYGYTF	TGCGCCAGCAGCTTGGACGGACAGACTTTCTATGGCTACACCTTC
TRBJ2-7	NA	TRBD1	TRBV9	CASSQGTGGSDYEQYF	TGTGCCAGCAGCCAGGGGACAGGGGGCAGTGACTACGAGCAGTACTTC
TRBJ1-4	NA	NA	TRBV11-2	CASSLEMGGQLFF	TGTGCCAGCAGCTTAGAAATGGGGGGCCAGCTGTTTTTT
TRBJ2-5	NA	NA	TRBV19	CASSMSRRGYQETQYF	TGTGCCAGTAGTATGAGTAGGAGGGGGTACCAAGAGACCCAGTACTTC
TRBJ1-2	NA	NA	TRBV5-6	CASSLNQGGYGYTF	TGTGCCAGCAGCTTGAATCAGGGCGGCTATGGCTACACCTTC
TRBJ2-2	NA	NA	TRBV4-1	CASSQDESFGELFF	TGCGCCAGCAGCCAAGATGAGTCGTTCGGGGAGCTGTTTTTT